This T cell receptor (beta chain) was documented in a study of graft-versus-host responses after intestinal transplantation. Profiling relied on immunoSEQ multiplex PCR, and the TCRdb table lists in-frame clones only, not all of them. Of roughly 43,000 clones detected, about 95% appear once; the ten largest clones hold around 1.5%. Trimming removed 5 bases from V and 6 bases from J; junction bases left unmatched: 7. The V gene's germline CDR1 is SGHAT and CDR2 FQNNGV. The CDR3 contains 14 residues. The chain combines TRBV11-2 with TRBJ1-2, with 9 bases matching TRBD1. The receptor was isolated from a human patient who received an intestinal transplant, so some T cells may come from the graft donor. The material was PBMCs, obtained about 320 days after intestinal transplant. CDR3 coding DNA: TGTGCCAGCAGCCGGACAGGGGAGCTACATGGCTACACCTTC. Its translation: CASSRTGELHGYTF.